Described below is a single T cell receptor (beta chain) sequence and its context. The target antigen is unknown. Measured with immunoSEQ multiplex PCR; TCRdb has only the in-frame clones, and not every one. The sample lists about 53,000 clones, roughly nine tenths seen once, with roughly 3.4% in the top ten. The data belong to a study of chemoradiotherapy in HPV16-positive cancers. Germline V lookup: CDR1 SEHNR, CDR2 FQNEAQ (reference sequence). The ends were cut back, 1 base at V and 4 bases at J, with 13 bases in the middle. This CDR3 has 15 amino acids. Findings and limits, study-wide: In HPV16-positive patients, HPV-responsive T-cell expansion tracked better recurrence-free survival.

The receptor's source is a human donor with HPV-associated anogenital cancer. The sequenced sample was blood, obtained from a patient who underwent chemoradiotherapy. The chain uses TRBV7-9 and TRBJ2-5, with D perhaps matching TRBD1 or TRBD2 (6 bases each). CDR3 in DNA: TGTGCCAGCAGCTTAGTTGTCGGGGGCGGAGAGACCCAGTACTTC. Translating gives CASSLVVGGGETQYF. Full variable domain (outside the CDR3, taken from reference TRBV7-9 and TRBJ2-5): DTGVSQNPRHKITKRGQNVTFRCDPISEHNRLYWYRQTLGQGPEFLTYFQNEAQLEKSRLLSDRFSAERPKGSFSTLEIQRTEQGDSAMYLCASSLVVGGGETQYFGPGTRLLVL.